Here is one TCR beta chain with its context. The data stem from a study of cytomegalovirus exposure and HLA in healthy donors. Per germline, CDR1 SGHRS and CDR2 YFSETQ. The trim removed 4 bases at V and 3 bases at J, leaving 4 bases unmatched. The CDR3 spans 14 residues. Primers for the PCR totalled 60 Vbeta and 13 Jbeta. The data were produced by immunoSEQ multiplex PCR, yet TCRdb's version contains in-frame clones alone and is incomplete. The table lists approximately 190,000 clones, over 80% of them singletons. The TCR sequence derives from a man aged 30 to 45 in good health and CMV-seronegative. The chain recombines TRBV5-1 with TRBJ2-3; 8 bases line up with TRBD2. Material for sequencing was PBMCs. This CDR3 reads CASSGPSGTDTQYF. In DNA, the CDR3 is TGCGCCAGCAGCGGACCTAGCGGGACAGATACGCAGTATTTT.